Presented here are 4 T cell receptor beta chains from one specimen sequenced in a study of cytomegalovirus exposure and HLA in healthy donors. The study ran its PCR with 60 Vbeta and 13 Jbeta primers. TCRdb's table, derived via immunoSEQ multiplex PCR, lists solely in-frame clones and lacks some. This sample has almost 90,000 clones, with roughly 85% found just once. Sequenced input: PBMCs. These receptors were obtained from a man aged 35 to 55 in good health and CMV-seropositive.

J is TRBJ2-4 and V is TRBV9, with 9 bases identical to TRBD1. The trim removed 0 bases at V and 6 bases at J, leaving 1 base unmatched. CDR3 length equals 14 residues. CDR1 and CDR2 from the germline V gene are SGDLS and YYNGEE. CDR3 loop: CASSVEGQGNIQYF. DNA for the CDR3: TGTGCCAGCAGCGTAGAGGGACAGGGAAACATTCAGTACTTC.

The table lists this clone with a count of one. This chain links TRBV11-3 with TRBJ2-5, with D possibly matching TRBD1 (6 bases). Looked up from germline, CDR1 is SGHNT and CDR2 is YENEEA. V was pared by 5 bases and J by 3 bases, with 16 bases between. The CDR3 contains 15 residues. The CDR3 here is CASSAVWDNEETQYF. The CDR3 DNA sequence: TGTGCCAGCAGCGCTGTGTGGGACAACGAAGAGACCCAGTACTTC.

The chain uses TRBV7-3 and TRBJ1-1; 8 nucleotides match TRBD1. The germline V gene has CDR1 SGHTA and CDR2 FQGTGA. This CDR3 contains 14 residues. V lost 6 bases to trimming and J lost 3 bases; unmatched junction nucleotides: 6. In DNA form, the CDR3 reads TGTGCCAGCAGAGCCGGGACAGGCGACACTGAAGCTTTCTTT. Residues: CASRAGTGDTEAFF.

CDR3 residues: CASSYSGGASLETQYF. For the CDR3, the DNA is TGTGCCAGCAGCTATAGCGGGGGGGCTTCTTTGGAGACCCAGTACTTC. The rearrangement uses TRBV7-2 and TRBJ2-5; 11 bases map to TRBD2. Germline V gene lookup returns CDR1 SGHTA and CDR2 FQGNSA. The CDR3 has 16 residues. The J segment lost 5 bases and the V segment lost 4 bases, leaving 9 bases of the junction unmatched.